This is a list of T cell receptor beta chains from one sample in a study of early T cells in non-severe SARS-CoV-2 infection. TCRdb processed the 5' RACE reads anew with MiXCR; each CDR3 protein has one entry. The data show approximately 99,000 distinct CDR3 sequences, 9.5% to 13% seen once. Sample: whole blood. These receptor sequences come from an adult who was a healthcare worker with PCR-confirmed SARS-CoV-2 infection or an uninfected control (not recorded which). CDR3s include the opening cysteine and the closing phenylalanine or tryptophan. A D gene is named only where the DNA matches it firmly. Part of the rows lack a size; the others show once, few, many or a class for expanded clones.

V gene: TRBV30; clone size: few; J gene: TRBJ1-2; D gene: NA; CDR3 DNA: TGTGCCTGGACCCCTACCCCGGGGGTCTACACCTTC; CDR3 protein: CAWTPTPGVYTF
V gene: TRBV5-1; clone size: NA; J gene: TRBJ2-7; D gene: NA; CDR3 DNA: TGCGCCAGCAGCTTCGACAGTCCCTACGAGCAGTACTTC; CDR3 protein: CASSFDSPYEQYF
V gene: TRBV30; clone size: few; J gene: TRBJ1-5; D gene: NA; CDR3 DNA: TGTGCCTGGAGTGTGGGCAGCAATCAGCCCCAGCATTTT; CDR3 protein: CAWSVGSNQPQHF
V gene: TRBV7-3; clone size: few; J gene: TRBJ1-5; D gene: NA; CDR3 DNA: TGTGCCAGCAGCCAATCGGGAGGCAATCAGCCCCAGCATTTT; CDR3 protein: CASSQSGGNQPQHF
V gene: TRBV27; clone size: NA; J gene: TRBJ1-1; D gene: NA; CDR3 DNA: TGTGCCAGCAGTCACCCGGCGCGTCGGACTGAAGCTTTCTTT; CDR3 protein: CASSHPARRTEAFF
V gene: TRBV20-1; clone size: NA; J gene: TRBJ2-5; D gene: NA; CDR3 DNA: TGCAGTGCTAGACTCGCGGAGACCCAGTACTTC; CDR3 protein: CSARLAETQYF
V gene: TRBV11-3; clone size: many; J gene: TRBJ2-1; D gene: TRBD2; CDR3 DNA: TGTGCCAGCAGTGACGGGAGGGGTGAGCAGTTCTTC; CDR3 protein: CASSDGRGEQFF
V gene: TRBV6-2/TRBV6-3; clone size: many; J gene: TRBJ1-2; D gene: NA; CDR3 DNA: TGTGCCAGCAGTGAACAGGGAAGATATGGCTACACCTTC; CDR3 protein: CASSEQGRYGYTF
V gene: TRBV5-1; clone size: few; J gene: TRBJ1-2; D gene: NA; CDR3 DNA: TGCGCCAGCAGCTTAGAAGGGATTGCTGGCTACACCTTC; CDR3 protein: CASSLEGIAGYTF
V gene: TRBV7-6; clone size: many; J gene: TRBJ2-5; D gene: TRBD1; CDR3 DNA: TGTGCCAGCAGCTTATGGACAGGACGCGGCGCGGAGACCCAGTACTTC; CDR3 protein: CASSLWTGRGAETQYF
V gene: TRBV24-1; clone size: few; J gene: TRBJ2-2; D gene: NA; CDR3 DNA: TGTGCCACCAGTCCGATTGCGGGGACCGGGGAGCTGTTTTTT; CDR3 protein: CATSPIAGTGELFF
V gene: TRBV7-2; clone size: many; J gene: TRBJ2-5; D gene: NA; CDR3 DNA: TGTGCCAGCAGCTTTCCCGGGCCTCAGACCCAGTACTTC; CDR3 protein: CASSFPGPQTQYF
V gene: TRBV29-1; clone size: many; J gene: TRBJ2-7; D gene: NA; CDR3 DNA: TGCAGCGTTGCCTCTAGCTCCGGCTCCTACGAGCAGTACTTC; CDR3 protein: CSVASSSGSYEQYF
V gene: TRBV11-2; clone size: NA; J gene: TRBJ2-1; D gene: TRBD1; CDR3 DNA: TGTGCCAGCAGCTTTCAGCCAGGACAGGCTAACAATGAGCAGTTCTTC; CDR3 protein: CASSFQPGQANNEQFF
V gene: TRBV20-1; clone size: few; J gene: TRBJ2-7; D gene: TRBD1; CDR3 DNA: TGCAGTGCAATGGGACAGGTTTTCCTATCGAACGAGCAGTACTTC; CDR3 protein: CSAMGQVFLSNEQYF
V gene: TRBV19; clone size: many; J gene: TRBJ2-4; D gene: NA; CDR3 DNA: TGTGCCAGTAGTATAGCGAATGTAGCCAAAAACATTCAGTACTTC; CDR3 protein: CASSIANVAKNIQYF
V gene: TRBV7-9; clone size: NA; J gene: TRBJ1-1; D gene: NA; CDR3 DNA: TGTGCCAGCAGCTTAGAGGGCAGTCCGAGAGCTTTCTTT; CDR3 protein: CASSLEGSPRAFF
V gene: TRBV19; clone size: NA; J gene: TRBJ1-2; D gene: NA; CDR3 DNA: TGTGCCAGTAGTAGCGAGAGACGCGCTAACTATGGCTACACCTTC; CDR3 protein: CASSSERRANYGYTF
V gene: TRBV5-4; clone size: many; J gene: TRBJ2-1; D gene: NA; CDR3 DNA: TGTGCCAGCAGCTTGGTCGGGCTAGCAGAGTACAATGAGCAGTTCTTC; CDR3 protein: CASSLVGLAEYNEQFF
V gene: TRBV6-1; clone size: many; J gene: TRBJ2-7; D gene: TRBD2; CDR3 DNA: TGTGCCAGCACTCGGACTAGCCCTCATCCTTCAGGTTTCTACGAGCAGTACTTC; CDR3 protein: CASTRTSPHPSGFYEQYF
V gene: TRBV10-3; clone size: many; J gene: TRBJ2-7; D gene: NA; CDR3 DNA: TGTGCCATCAGTGAGTTGGGTCGCATCTACGAGCAGTACTTC; CDR3 protein: CAISELGRIYEQYF
V gene: TRBV24-1; clone size: NA; J gene: TRBJ2-2; D gene: NA; CDR3 DNA: TGTGCCACCAGTGGTTTTAGCGGCCAGAACGTGAACACCGGGGAGCTGTTTTTT; CDR3 protein: CATSGFSGQNVNTGELFF
V gene: TRBV6-5; clone size: many; J gene: TRBJ1-2; D gene: NA; CDR3 DNA: TGTGCCAGCAGTTACCAAAAGACACCTGCCTATGGCTACACCTTC; CDR3 protein: CASSYQKTPAYGYTF
V gene: TRBV3-1; clone size: NA; J gene: TRBJ2-6; D gene: NA; CDR3 DNA: TGTGCCAGCAGCCAACAGGGGAGAGGGGCCAACGTCCTGACTTTC; CDR3 protein: CASSQQGRGANVLTF
V gene: TRBV19; clone size: NA; J gene: TRBJ1-1; D gene: NA; CDR3 DNA: TGTGCCAGTAGTATTGAACAGGGACGTGAAGCTTTCTTT; CDR3 protein: CASSIEQGREAFF
V gene: TRBV3-1; clone size: NA; J gene: TRBJ2-7; D gene: NA; CDR3 DNA: TGTGCCAGCAGCCAAGATCAGGCGGGACCGAACTACGAGCAGTACTTC; CDR3 protein: CASSQDQAGPNYEQYF
V gene: TRBV20-1; clone size: many; J gene: TRBJ2-7; D gene: NA; CDR3 DNA: TGCAGTGCCCAAACCAGTTTTGTTTCCGCCGAGCAGTACTTC; CDR3 protein: CSAQTSFVSAEQYF
V gene: TRBV6-6; clone size: few; J gene: TRBJ2-5; D gene: NA; CDR3 DNA: TGTGCCAGCAGTTACCAGGGGGAGGTAGAGACCCAGTACTTC; CDR3 protein: CASSYQGEVETQYF
V gene: TRBV27; clone size: NA; J gene: TRBJ1-5; D gene: TRBD1; CDR3 DNA: TGTGCCAGCAGCCCCGGACAGGGGACCAATCAGCCCCAGCATTTT; CDR3 protein: CASSPGQGTNQPQHF
V gene: TRBV29-1; clone size: many; J gene: TRBJ2-2; D gene: NA; CDR3 DNA: TGCAGCGTTGTCCGGACAAACGGGGTCACCGGGGAGCTGTTTTTT; CDR3 protein: CSVVRTNGVTGELFF
V gene: TRBV5-1; clone size: many; J gene: TRBJ1-5; D gene: NA; CDR3 DNA: TGCGCCAGCAGCTTGGAAGGCGGGGACCCCCAGCATTTT; CDR3 protein: CASSLEGGDPQHF
V gene: TRBV7-2; clone size: few; J gene: TRBJ1-4; D gene: TRBD1; CDR3 DNA: TGTGCCAGCAGCCCAGGGGGCTTAGGGGAAAAACTGTTTTTT; CDR3 protein: CASSPGGLGEKLFF
V gene: TRBV5-4; clone size: NA; J gene: TRBJ2-1; D gene: TRBD1; CDR3 DNA: TGTGCCAGCAGCTTGTTGACAGGGACCTACAATGAGCAGTTCTTC; CDR3 protein: CASSLLTGTYNEQFF
V gene: TRBV10-3; clone size: NA; J gene: TRBJ2-7; D gene: NA; CDR3 DNA: TGTGCCATCAGAGGGGTGCCCTACGAGCAGTACTTC; CDR3 protein: CAIRGVPYEQYF
V gene: TRBV4-1; clone size: NA; J gene: TRBJ1-3; D gene: NA; CDR3 DNA: TGCGCCAGCAGCCAAGATCCTCGGCGGGACTCTGGAAACACCATATATTTT; CDR3 protein: CASSQDPRRDSGNTIYF
V gene: TRBV5-6; clone size: few; J gene: TRBJ1-2; D gene: NA; CDR3 DNA: TGTGCCAGCAGCTTACCCCGACGGACGGTGAACTATGGCTACACCTTC; CDR3 protein: CASSLPRRTVNYGYTF
V gene: TRBV24-1; clone size: many; J gene: TRBJ2-1; D gene: TRBD2; CDR3 DNA: TGTGCCACCAGTGATACCGAGGCGGGAGGCTCCTACAATGAGCAGTTCTTC; CDR3 protein: CATSDTEAGGSYNEQFF
V gene: TRBV7-9; clone size: NA; J gene: TRBJ1-5; D gene: TRBD1; CDR3 DNA: TGTGCCAGCAGCCCTCCCGGGACAGGCAATCAGCCCCAGCATTTT; CDR3 protein: CASSPPGTGNQPQHF
V gene: TRBV7-8; clone size: few; J gene: TRBJ2-2; D gene: TRBD2; CDR3 DNA: TGTGCCAGCAGGACTAGCGGGAGCTCCGGGGAGCTGTTTTTT; CDR3 protein: CASRTSGSSGELFF
V gene: TRBV9; clone size: NA; J gene: TRBJ2-7; D gene: NA; CDR3 DNA: TGTGCCAGCAGCCAAAACAACTACGAGCAGTACTTC; CDR3 protein: CASSQNNYEQYF
V gene: TRBV5-4; clone size: few; J gene: TRBJ2-7; D gene: NA; CDR3 DNA: TGTGCCAGCAGCGTGAACACTCAGGACGAGCAGTACTTC; CDR3 protein: CASSVNTQDEQYF
V gene: TRBV29-1; clone size: few; J gene: TRBJ2-3; D gene: TRBD1; CDR3 DNA: TGCAGCGTTGAAGTTTCCACAGGGGCCACAGATACGCAGTATTTT; CDR3 protein: CSVEVSTGATDTQYF
V gene: TRBV7-2; clone size: few; J gene: TRBJ1-5; D gene: NA; CDR3 DNA: TGTGCCAGCAGCTTACACAGGTTGCCTCATCAGCCCCAGCATTTT; CDR3 protein: CASSLHRLPHQPQHF
V gene: TRBV20-1; clone size: few; J gene: TRBJ2-7; D gene: NA; CDR3 DNA: TGCAGTGCTAGAGATCTCCCAGCCTCCTACGAGCAGTACTTC; CDR3 protein: CSARDLPASYEQYF
V gene: TRBV12-3/TRBV12-4; clone size: many; J gene: TRBJ2-2; D gene: TRBD2; CDR3 DNA: TGTGCCAGCAGTCCCGGGACTAGCGATGGGATCCGACGGGCCGGGGAGCTGTTTTTT; CDR3 protein: CASSPGTSDGIRRAGELFF
V gene: TRBV28; clone size: few; J gene: TRBJ2-7; D gene: TRBD1; CDR3 DNA: TGTGCCAGCAGTTTGCCGGGTCCCGGGACAGCTTCCTACGAGCAGTACTTC; CDR3 protein: CASSLPGPGTASYEQYF
V gene: TRBV6-5; clone size: NA; J gene: TRBJ2-6; D gene: NA; CDR3 DNA: TGTGCCAGCACCTCAAGGAGCTCTGGGGCCAACGTCCTGACTTTC; CDR3 protein: CASTSRSSGANVLTF
V gene: TRBV25-1; clone size: many; J gene: TRBJ2-7; D gene: TRBD2; CDR3 DNA: TGTGCCAGCAGAGGAGTTTGGGGGACTAGCGGGGCCTACGAGCAGTACTTC; CDR3 protein: CASRGVWGTSGAYEQYF
V gene: TRBV6-5; clone size: many; J gene: TRBJ1-2; D gene: NA; CDR3 DNA: TGTGCCAGCACCGACTCCCCGGTCGGCTATGGCTACACCTTC; CDR3 protein: CASTDSPVGYGYTF
V gene: TRBV20-1; clone size: few; J gene: TRBJ2-1; D gene: NA; CDR3 DNA: TGCAGTGCTAGGGAGAGCTCCTACAATGAGCAGTTCTTC; CDR3 protein: CSARESSYNEQFF
V gene: TRBV20-1; clone size: NA; J gene: TRBJ2-7; D gene: NA; CDR3 DNA: TGCAGTGCTAGAGATCCGTTTTTGGCAGTTCTCTACGAGCAGTACTTC; CDR3 protein: CSARDPFLAVLYEQYF
V gene: TRBV3-1; clone size: many; J gene: TRBJ2-7; D gene: TRBD2; CDR3 DNA: TGTGCCAGCAGCCAAGCTAGCGGGGAGTTTTACGAGCAGTACTTC; CDR3 protein: CASSQASGEFYEQYF
V gene: TRBV6-5; clone size: few; J gene: TRBJ2-1; D gene: NA; CDR3 DNA: TGTGCCAGCAGTTACTCGAAGTGGTCGTACAATGAGCAGTTCTTC; CDR3 protein: CASSYSKWSYNEQFF
V gene: TRBV30; clone size: many; J gene: TRBJ1-1; D gene: NA; CDR3 DNA: TGTGCCTGGAGTCAGGGCACTGAAGCTTTCTTT; CDR3 protein: CAWSQGTEAFF
V gene: TRBV27; clone size: NA; J gene: TRBJ1-1; D gene: NA; CDR3 DNA: TGTGCCAGCAGTTTATTGGGCAGCCCTACTACTTTGAACACTGAAGCTTTCTTT; CDR3 protein: CASSLLGSPTTLNTEAFF